This T cell receptor (beta chain) derives from a study of graft-versus-host responses after intestinal transplantation. Here immunoSEQ multiplex PCR was the method, and the copy in TCRdb shows in-frame clones only, minus some. The table lists some 100,000 clones, around 93% of them singletons, with around 1.1% in the top ten. A remark on this clone: The antigen remains undetermined.

Germline V lookup: CDR1 SNHLY, CDR2 FYNNEI. The CDR3 runs to 13 residues. V was pared by 6 bases and J by 12 bases, with 11 bases of the junction left unmatched. This TCR was recovered from a human donor who was the organ donor for an intestinal transplant. The chain joins TRBV2 to TRBJ2-1; 7 bases are shared with TRBD2. Sample: unstimulated CD8+ T cells sorted from spleen or lymph node cells, taken before transplant. CDR3: CASRDQGLVGQFF. For the CDR3, the DNA is TGTGCCAGCAGGGACCAAGGACTAGTGGGGCAGTTCTTC.